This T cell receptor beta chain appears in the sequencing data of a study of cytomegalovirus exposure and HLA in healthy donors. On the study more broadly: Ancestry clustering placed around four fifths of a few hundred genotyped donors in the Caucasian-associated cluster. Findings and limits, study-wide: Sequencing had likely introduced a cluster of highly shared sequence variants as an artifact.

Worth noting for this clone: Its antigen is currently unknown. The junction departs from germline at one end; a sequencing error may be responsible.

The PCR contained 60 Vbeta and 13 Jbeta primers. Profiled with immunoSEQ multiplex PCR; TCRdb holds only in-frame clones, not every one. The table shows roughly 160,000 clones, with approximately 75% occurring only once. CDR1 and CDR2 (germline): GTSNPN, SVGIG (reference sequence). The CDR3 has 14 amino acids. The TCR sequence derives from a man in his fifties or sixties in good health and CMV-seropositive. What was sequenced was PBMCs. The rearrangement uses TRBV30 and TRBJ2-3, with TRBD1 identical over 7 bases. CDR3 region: CATQRGGFTGTQYF. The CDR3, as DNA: TGTGCCACTCAACGAGGGGGCTTTACAGGTACGCAGTATTTT. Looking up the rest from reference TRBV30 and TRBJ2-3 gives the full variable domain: SQTIHQWPATLVQPVGSPLSLECTVEGTSNPNLYWYRQAAGRGLQLLFYSVGIGQISSEVPQNLSASRPQDRQFILSSKKLLLSDSGFYLCATQRGGFTGTQYFGPGTRLTVL.